Below, 19 T cell receptor beta chains from the same sample are listed, as sequenced in a study of blood T cell repertoires in COVID-19. Sequencing used immunoSEQ multiplex PCR; TCRdb keeps in-frame clones, though not all of them. The sample includes 200,000 to 250,000 clones, about 85% seen only once; the top ten take approximately 12%. The sample taken for sequencing was peripheral blood. All receptors come from a woman under 30 who had recovered from COVID-19.

The chain joins TRBV6-5 to TRBJ2-7; D is ambiguous. CDR1 is MNHEY and CDR2 is SVGAGI in the germline V gene. The CDR3 covers 14 residues. V lost 0 bases, J lost 3 bases, and 9 bases lay in between. For the CDR3, the DNA is TGTGCCAGCAGTTACTCGAGTTCGAACTACGAGCAGTACTTC. Translation: CASSYSSSNYEQYF.

This chain uses TRBV11-3 with TRBJ2-3; D perhaps matches TRBD2 (6 bases). CDR1 and CDR2 from the germline V gene are SGHNT and YENEEA. Trimming cost V 1 base and J 4 bases, with 18 bases left between them. The CDR3 covers 17 residues. For the CDR3, the DNA is TGTGCCAGCAGCTTAGCCCGCTGGGGGGATCCATCAGATACGCAGTATTTT. The encoded protein is CASSLARWGDPSDTQYF. Combining the CDR3 with reference TRBV11-3 and TRBJ2-3 gives the whole variable domain EAGVVQSPRYKIIEKKQPVAFWCNPISGHNTLYWYLQNLGQGPELLIRYENEEAVDDSQLPKDRFSAERLKGVDSTLKIQPAELGDSAVYLCASSLARWGDPSDTQYFGPGTRLTVL.

This clone turned up a few times. The chain combines TRBV5-1 with TRBJ2-7; 9 nucleotides line up with TRBD1. CDR1 SGHRS and CDR2 YFSETQ come from the germline V gene. CDR3 size: 15 residues. Trimming removed 3 bases from V and 1 base from J; junction bases left unmatched: 5. This CDR3 is CASSSTGGSSYEQYF. CDR3 nucleotide sequence: TGCGCCAGCAGCTCGACAGGGGGGTCGTCCTACGAGCAGTACTTC. Full variable domain (rest looked up from reference TRBV5-1 and TRBJ2-7): KAGVTQTPRYLIKTRGQQVTLSCSPISGHRSVSWYQQTPGQGLQFLFEYFSETQRNKGNFPGRFSGRQFSNSRSEMNVSTLELGDSALYLCASSSTGGSSYEQYFGPGTRLTVT.

The chain recombines TRBV10-3 with TRBJ2-7, with TRBD1 matching 7 bases. The CDR3 totals 12 residues. The junction had 3 bases not matched to a gene; V was cut back by 8 bases and J by 2 bases. The V gene's germline CDR1 is ENHRY and CDR2 SYGVKD. The CDR3 sequence: CAIRDSPYEQYF. In DNA, the CDR3 is TGTGCCATCCGGGACAGCCCCTACGAGCAGTACTTC.

This chain uses TRBV7-2 with TRBJ1-1; the match to TRBD1 covers 7 bases. CDR1 and CDR2 (germline): SGHTA, FQGNSA. The V segment lost 5 bases and the J segment 2 bases; nucleotides outside the gene matches: 8. The CDR3 sequence is 15 residues long. This CDR3 is CASSAGGQSNTEAFF. CDR3 DNA: TGTGCCAGCAGCGCTGGGGGACAGAGCAACACTGAAGCTTTCTTT.

This chain connects TRBV12-2 to TRBJ2-7; the D call TRBD2 from the table was never checked on the DNA. TRBV12-2 is shown as a pseudogene. The CDR3 covers 16 residues. In DNA form, the CDR3 reads TGTGCAAGTCGCTTAGAAGGCCTAGCTACCACCTACGAGCAGTACTTC. It encodes CASRLEGLATTYEQYF.

The CDR3 is CASSSIRDISQGDTEAFF. CDR3 nucleotides: TGTGCCAGCAGTTCGATCCGGGACATCTCTCAAGGGGACACTGAAGCTTTCTTT. J is TRBJ1-1 and V is TRBV5-6; D might be TRBD1 (6 bases). The length of the CDR3 is 18 residues. Trimming removed 5 bases at V and 3 bases at J, with 26 bases between. Germline V lookup: CDR1 SGHDT, CDR2 YYEEEE.

This chain uses TRBV19 with TRBJ2-3; 10 nucleotides agree with TRBD2. V shed 3 bases and J 0 bases; nucleotides not matched to a gene: 3. The CDR3 has 16 residues. Germline CDR1 LNHDA, CDR2 SQIVND (reference sequence). DNA for the CDR3: TGTGCCAGTAGTATGGGACTAGCGCCTAGCACAGATACGCAGTATTTT. Translating gives CASSMGLAPSTDTQYF.

CDR3 amino acids: CASSLNRGLRSNQPQHF. The CDR3, as DNA: TGTGCCAGCAGCTTAAACAGGGGGCTGAGAAGCAATCAGCCCCAGCATTTT. The chain joins TRBV6-2 or TRBV6-3 to TRBJ1-5; 9 nucleotides line up with TRBD1. The CDR3 is 17 residues long. Germline CDR1 and CDR2: MNHEY and SVGEGT. The V segment lost 6 bases and the J segment 1 base; nucleotides outside the gene matches: 10.

The chain joins TRBV7-9 to TRBJ2-7; 10 nucleotides match TRBD2. CDR3 size: 16 residues. Germline V CDR1 and CDR2: SEHNR, FQNEAQ (reference sequence). Trimming took 6 bases from V and 6 from J; bases not matched to a gene: 14. The CDR3 reads CASSPEYELAGLEQYF. CDR3 nucleotides: TGTGCCAGCAGTCCCGAATACGAACTAGCGGGGCTCGAGCAGTACTTC. The complete variable domain, with remaining parts taken from reference TRBV7-9 and TRBJ2-7, reads DTGVSQNPRHKITKRGQNVTFRCDPISEHNRLYWYRQTLGQGPEFLTYFQNEAQLEKSRLLSDRFSAERPKGSFSTLEIQRTEQGDSAMYLCASSPEYELAGLEQYFGPGTRLTVT.

This chain joins TRBV15 and TRBJ1-1; D call uncertain. Trimming cost V 0 bases and J 2 bases, with 13 bases left between them. The CDR3 runs 16 residues. CDR1 and CDR2 (germline): LNHNV, YYDKDF (reference sequence). CDR3 loop: CATSRDRGLTNTEAFF. CDR3 DNA: TGTGCCACCAGCAGAGATCGAGGACTAACAAACACTGAAGCTTTCTTT.

The chain recombines TRBV3-1 (or the pseudogene TRBV3-2) with TRBJ2-6, with D hard to call. V lost 1 base to trimming and J lost 0 bases, with 7 bases between them. Germline loops: CDR1 LGHDT, CDR2 YNNKEL (reference sequence). The CDR3 is made up of 16 amino acids. The CDR3 nucleotides are TGTGCCAGCAGCCAAGTCGGGTACTCTGGGGCCAACGTCCTGACTTTC. The encoded protein is CASSQVGYSGANVLTF.

The chain links TRBV6-4 to TRBJ1-2, with 8 bases identical to TRBD1. The CDR3 is made up of 12 amino acids. V dropped 8 bases and J dropped 6; count of bases not matched to a gene: 5. Germline V lookup: CDR1 MRHNA, CDR2 SNTAGT. This chain's CDR3 is CASLQGVHGYTF. In nucleotides, the CDR3 is TGTGCCAGCTTACAGGGGGTGCATGGCTACACCTTC.

The chain employs TRBV11-2 and TRBJ2-7; possibly TRBD1 for D (5 bases). This CDR3 comprises 16 residues. V was shortened by 0 bases and J by 4 bases, with 16 bases between the two germline ends. Looked up from germline, CDR1 is SGHAT and CDR2 is FQNNGV. The CDR3 spells CASSLDRASGAYEQYF. The DNA of the CDR3 is TGTGCCAGCAGCTTAGATAGGGCCAGTGGGGCTTACGAGCAGTACTTC.

The rearrangement joins TRBV20-1 to TRBJ2-7; weak D call: TRBD2 (6 bases). CDR1 and CDR2 (germline): DFQATT, SNEGSKA (reference sequence). CDR3 length: 11 amino acids. The V end lost 6 bases, the J end lost 3 bases, and 9 bases lay between the germline ends. The CDR3 region is CSAMEGYEQYF. The CDR3 region has the DNA TGCAGTGCAATGGAGGGCTACGAGCAGTACTTC.

The gene calls are TRBV18 and TRBJ2-7, with D possibly being TRBD2 (7 bases). This CDR3 comprises 14 residues. Germline CDR1 is KGHSH and CDR2 is LQKENI. Deletions cut 8 bases from V and 5 bases from J, with 19 bases between. CDR3 DNA sequence: TGTGCCAGCCACCGGAACAGGGAGGGACACGAGCAGTACTTC. Translated, it gives CASHRNREGHEQYF. Full variable domain (missing parts from reference TRBV18 and TRBJ2-7): NAGVMQNPRHLVRRRGQEARLRCSPMKGHSHVYWYRQLPEEGLKFMVYLQKENIIDESGMPKERFSAEFPKEGPSILRIQQVVRGDSAAYFCASHRNREGHEQYFGPGTRLTVT.

This rearrangement joins TRBV18 to TRBJ2-7; 9 bases match TRBD1. The V and J ends lost 3 bases and 7 bases, in that order; junction bases with no gene match: 10. CDR1 and CDR2 from the germline V gene are KGHSH and LQKENI. The CDR3 sequence is 15 residues long. The CDR3 DNA is TGTGCCAGCTCACCGACTCGACAGGGGGGCTTGGAGCAGTACTTC. Amino acid sequence: CASSPTRQGGLEQYF.

V gene TRBV24-1 combines with J gene TRBJ2-2, with D possibly being TRBD1 (6 bases). Germline lookup yields CDR1 KGHDR and CDR2 SFDVKD. The CDR3 is 15 amino acids. V was trimmed by 1 base and J by 6 bases, leaving 11 bases between them. In nucleotides, the CDR3 is TGTGCCACCAGTGATTTTTGGGGGCCGCCCGGGGAGCTGTTTTTT. This codes for CATSDFWGPPGELFF.

In its sample, this clone was seen once. The V and J genes are TRBV11-2 and TRBJ2-1; TRBD2 aligns across 12 bases. Germline CDR1 is SGHAT and CDR2 is FQNNGV. J gave up 1 base and V 4 bases, and 5 bases lay outside the gene matches. CDR3 size: 17 residues. The DNA of the CDR3 is TGTGCCAGCAGCTCCCTAGCGGGAGGGCCGTCCTACAATGAGCAGTTCTTC. Protein product: CASSSLAGGPSYNEQFF.